These 32 T cell receptor beta chains were sequenced from one sample in a study of OX40 agonist ivuxolimab in advanced cancers. TCRdb's table, derived via immunoSEQ multiplex PCR, lists solely in-frame clones and lacks some. The table lists 53,000 or so clones, about 90% of them singletons, with around 13% in the top ten. Source: CD4+ or CD8+ T cells sorted from blood, taken in a trial of the OX40 agonist ivuxolimab. The receptors derive from an adult with an advanced solid tumor such as melanoma, head and neck, liver or kidney cancer.

The chain employs TRBV28 and TRBJ2-1; no clear D. Germline CDR1 is MDHEN and CDR2 is SYDVKM. The CDR3 spans 14 residues. V was trimmed by 3 bases and J by 2 bases, leaving 8 bases between them. This CDR3 is CASSFTGPYNEQFF. The CDR3 DNA is TGTGCCAGCAGTTTTACCGGGCCCTACAATGAGCAGTTCTTC.

The chain links TRBV5-1 to TRBJ2-7; 10 bases map to TRBD1. CDR1 is SGHRS, CDR2 YFSETQ, per germline. The V gene end was trimmed by 4 bases and the J gene end by 6 bases; junction bases not matched to a gene: 10. The CDR3 extends over 15 amino acids. CDR3 bases: TGCGCCAGCAGCAGGACCGGGACAGGGGTATCCGAGCAGTACTTC. Protein product: CASSRTGTGVSEQYF.

The rearrangement joins TRBV19 to TRBJ1-1; D gene unclear. This CDR3 has 13 residues. Germline V gene data show CDR1 as LNHDA and CDR2 as SQIVND (reference sequence). V was cut by 4 bases and J by 2 bases, with 8 bases left in between. This chain's CDR3 is CASSTQRNTEAFF. CDR3 nucleotide sequence: TGTGCCAGTAGTACTCAGAGAAACACTGAAGCTTTCTTT.

V and J are TRBV19 and TRBJ2-7; 12 positions match TRBD1. Germline CDR1 LNHDA, CDR2 SQIVND (reference sequence). After removal of 5 bases from V and 5 bases from J, the junction contained 4 bases not matched to a gene. The CDR3 is made up of 14 amino acids. CDR3 sequence (DNA): TGTGCCAGTAGTCTCGGGACAGGGGGCGACGAGCAGTACTTC. Protein product: CASSLGTGGDEQYF.

This clone was picked up one time. V gene TRBV6-1 combines with J gene TRBJ2-1; no firm D call. This CDR3 comprises 14 residues. The V end lost 5 bases, the J end lost 9 bases, and 17 bases lay between the germline ends. Germline values: CDR1 MNHNS, CDR2 SASEGT. This chain's CDR3 is CASSQGFALGEQFF. CDR3 nucleotide sequence: TGTGCCAGCAGTCAAGGGTTCGCTCTTGGTGAGCAGTTCTTC.

This rearrangement joins TRBV7-9 to TRBJ2-7; TRBD2 aligns across 12 bases. V was clipped by 4 bases and J by 3 bases; unmatched bases: 4. In germline, CDR1 is SEHNR, CDR2 FQNEAQ (reference sequence). The CDR3 covers 15 residues. The CDR3 nucleotides are TGTGCCAGCAGCTCCTGGACTAGCGGGAACTACGAGCAGTACTTC. This codes for CASSSWTSGNYEQYF. The full variable domain, with the rest looked up from reference TRBV7-9 and TRBJ2-7, is DTGVSQNPRHKITKRGQNVTFRCDPISEHNRLYWYRQTLGQGPEFLTYFQNEAQLEKSRLLSDRFSAERPKGSFSTLEIQRTEQGDSAMYLCASSSWTSGNYEQYFGPGTRLTVT.

This clone has just one count. The CDR3 protein is CASSPGSGRNEQFF. CDR3 nucleotides: TGTGCCAGCAGCCCCGGGAGCGGGAGAAATGAGCAGTTCTTC. The chain joins TRBV4-2 to TRBJ2-1; 8 bases are shared with TRBD2. V dropped 4 bases and J dropped 7; count of bases not matched to a gene: 6. This CDR3 contains 14 residues. Per germline, CDR1 LGHNA and CDR2 YNFKEQ.

The chain uses TRBV28 and TRBJ2-7, with D unclear. Trimming took off 4 bases at V and 9 bases at J, with 7 bases between the two ends. Germline V gene sequence: CDR1 MDHEN, CDR2 SYDVKM. The CDR3 runs to 10 residues. The CDR3 coding sequence is TGTGCCAGCAGTTCTAGTGGGCAGTACTTC. It codes for CASSSSGQYF.

The chain is built from TRBV7-3 and TRBJ2-6; 10 bases are shared with TRBD1. Trimming cost V 4 bases and J 2 bases; bases outside gene matches: 5. Looked up from germline, CDR1 is SGHTA and CDR2 is FQGTGA. CDR3 length equals 17 residues. The CDR3 protein is CASSSGTGVTGANVLTF. The CDR3 region has the DNA TGTGCCAGCAGCTCGGGGACAGGGGTGACTGGGGCCAACGTCCTGACTTTC.

The chain combines TRBV5-5 with TRBJ2-7, with D perhaps matching TRBD2 (5 bases). V was pared by 2 bases and J by 6 bases, with 9 bases between. The germline V gene has CDR1 SGHKS and CDR2 YYEKEE (reference sequence). There are 12 residues in the CDR3. The CDR3 DNA reads TGTGCCAGCAGCTTCAGCCGGGGCGAGCAGTACTTC. Translation gives CASSFSRGEQYF.

The V and J genes are TRBV19 and TRBJ1-4; D is uncertain. Germline CDR1 LNHDA, CDR2 SQIVND (reference sequence). The germline V and J ends were trimmed by 1 base and 7 bases, with 13 bases remaining between them. CDR3 size: 15 residues. The CDR3 region has the DNA TGTGCCAGTAGTATAGGAGGGCTACTAGGTGAAAAACTGTTTTTT. It translates to CASSIGGLLGEKLFF. The full variable domain, completed using reference TRBV19 and TRBJ1-4, is DGGITQSPKYLFRKEGQNVTLSCEQNLNHDAMYWYRQDPGQGLRLIYYSQIVNDFQKGDIAEGYSVSREKKESFPLTVTSAQKNPTAFYLCASSIGGLLGEKLFFGSGTQLSVL.

This clone was observed once. The chain has TRBV11-2 and TRBJ2-1; D not resolved. The CDR3 totals 12 residues. Germline CDR1 SGHAT, CDR2 FQNNGV. The germline V and J ends were trimmed by 1 base and 15 bases, with 13 bases remaining between them. The CDR3 sequence: CASSLVAARRFF. In DNA form, the CDR3 reads TGTGCCAGCAGCTTAGTGGCAGCCCGTCGGTTCTTC. Together with reference TRBV11-2 and TRBJ2-1, the CDR3 gives the full variable domain: EAGVAQSPRYKIIEKRQSVAFWCNPISGHATLYWYQQILGQGPKLLIQFQNNGVVDDSQLPKDRFSAERLKGVDSTLKIQPAKLEDSAVYLCASSLVAARRFFGPGTRLTVL.

V is TRBV4-1 and J is TRBJ2-5; the match to TRBD2 covers 10 bases. The V segment lost 4 bases and the J segment 3 bases; nucleotides outside the gene matches: 8. The CDR3 runs 16 residues. Germline CDR1 reads MGHRA; CDR2 reads YSYEKL. DNA of the CDR3: TGCGCCAGCAGCCCGCACCGGACTAGCGGAAAAGAGACCCAGTACTTC. Protein product: CASSPHRTSGKETQYF.

This chain joins TRBV20-1 and TRBJ2-7; D is uncertain. Trimming removed 1 base at V and 4 bases at J, with 5 bases between. Germline V gene lookup returns CDR1 DFQATT and CDR2 SNEGSKA (reference sequence). The CDR3 totals 11 residues. The CDR3 loop is CSARATYEQYF. DNA for the CDR3: TGCAGTGCTAGAGCCACATACGAGCAGTACTTC.

The rearrangement joins TRBV19 to TRBJ2-5; D remains unclear. The CDR3 is 13 residues long. V was pared by 1 base and J by 2 bases, with 5 bases between. CDR1 is LNHDA, CDR2 SQIVND, per germline (reference sequence). The CDR3 region is CASSIGSQETQYF. As DNA, the CDR3 is TGTGCCAGTAGTATAGGCTCTCAAGAGACCCAGTACTTC.

A few counts support this clone. This chain connects TRBV28 to TRBJ2-1; a weak D match, TRBD1 (6 bases). V was shortened by 8 bases and J by 4 bases, with 9 bases between the two germline ends. Germline values: CDR1 MDHEN, CDR2 SYDVKM. The length of the CDR3 is 12 residues. The DNA of the CDR3 is TGTGCCAGCGGACAGTCTTACAATGAGCAGTTCTTC. Translating it yields CASGQSYNEQFF.

The DNA of the CDR3 is TGTGCCTGGAGGCCCGGGAAAAATTCACCCCTCCACTTT. The encoded protein is CAWRPGKNSPLHF. The chain couples TRBV30 to TRBJ1-6; D unclear. V dropped 3 bases and J dropped 7 bases, with 10 bases sitting between them. This CDR3 has 13 amino acids. CDR1 GTSNPN and CDR2 SVGIG come from the germline V gene (reference sequence).

This clone was recorded only once. The chain employs TRBV29-1 and TRBJ2-3, with a tentative D call TRBD1 (7 bases). The V gene's germline CDR1 is SQVTM and CDR2 ANQGSEA. V was pared by 5 bases and J by 6 bases, with 15 bases between. This CDR3 is 13 amino acids long. The CDR3 is CSVPTGAGDTQYF. The CDR3 nucleotides are TGCAGCGTTCCAACAGGGGCGGGGGATACGCAGTATTTT.

The V call is TRBV6-1, the J call TRBJ2-3, with unresolved D. V lost 3 bases and J lost 7, with 8 bases in between. Per germline, CDR1 MNHNS and CDR2 SASEGT. This CDR3 spans 12 amino acids. Here the CDR3 DNA reads TGTGCCAGCAGTGACAGGTTACATACGCAGTATTTT. Protein: CASSDRLHTQYF.

This sequence joins TRBV29-1 and TRBJ1-1; 7 positions agree with TRBD1. CDR1 SQVTM and CDR2 ANQGSEA come from the germline V gene. V was clipped by 4 bases and J by 1 base; unmatched bases: 3. This CDR3 contains 13 residues. CDR3 DNA: TGCAGCGTTGTTGGACAGGAGAACACTGAAGCTTTCTTT. Encoded protein: CSVVGQENTEAFF.

By share of the sample, this clone is large. The V gene is TRBV7-3, the J gene TRBJ2-1; 11 bases map to TRBD1. The CDR3 loop spans 15 amino acids. Trimming cost V 5 bases and J 3 bases; bases outside gene matches: 3. The germline V gene encodes CDR1 SGHTA and CDR2 FQGTGA. The CDR3 spells CASSAGTGGYNEQFF. In DNA, the CDR3 is TGTGCCAGCAGCGCCGGGACAGGGGGCTACAATGAGCAGTTCTTC.

J is TRBJ1-2 and V is TRBV28, with D uncertain. CDR1 is MDHEN, CDR2 SYDVKM, per germline. The CDR3 is 12 amino acids. Trimming left V 6 bases short and J 8 bases short, with 13 bases between. The DNA for the CDR3 is TGTGCCAGCAGACCACCAGCGCGGGGCTACACCTTC. It is translated as CASRPPARGYTF.

The J gene is TRBJ2-1, the V gene TRBV7-9; D may correspond to TRBD1 or TRBD2 (5 bases each). The V end lost 1 base, the J end lost 6 bases, and 10 bases lay between the germline ends. The CDR3 runs to 14 residues. CDR1 and CDR2 (germline): SEHNR, FQNEAQ (reference sequence). CDR3 region: CASSLEGTRNEQFF. Here the CDR3 DNA reads TGTGCCAGCAGCTTAGAAGGGACCCGCAATGAGCAGTTCTTC. The variable domain in full, with the rest retrieved from reference TRBV7-9 and TRBJ2-1, is DTGVSQNPRHKITKRGQNVTFRCDPISEHNRLYWYRQTLGQGPEFLTYFQNEAQLEKSRLLSDRFSAERPKGSFSTLEIQRTEQGDSAMYLCASSLEGTRNEQFFGPGTRLTVL.

This chain links TRBV19 with TRBJ1-5; a possible D gene is TRBD1 (5 bases). Trimming left V 3 bases short and J 0 bases short, with 9 bases between. The CDR3 sequence is 15 residues long. Germline CDR1 LNHDA, CDR2 SQIVND (reference sequence). The CDR3 spells CASSIRGDSNQPQHF. CDR3 bases: TGTGCCAGTAGTATTCGGGGGGATAGCAATCAGCCCCAGCATTTT.

The V gene is TRBV27, the J gene TRBJ2-7; weak D call: TRBD2 (5 bases). CDR1 and CDR2 from the germline V gene are MNHEY and SMNVEV (reference sequence). V was trimmed by 2 bases and J by 2 bases, leaving 10 bases between them. The CDR3 is 14 residues long. The CDR3 region has the DNA TGTGCCAGCAGTTTAAATAGCGTTACCTACGAGCAGTACTTC. Translating it yields CASSLNSVTYEQYF.

CDR3 DNA: TGTGCCAGCAGCTCCGTGGGCCGGAAGGAGTACAATGAGCAGTTCTTC. It is translated as CASSSVGRKEYNEQFF. J is TRBJ2-1 and V is TRBV13; no definite D call. The CDR3 runs 16 residues. The germline V and J ends were trimmed by 4 bases and 4 bases, with 17 bases remaining between them. CDR1 is PRHDT, CDR2 FYEKMQ, per germline (reference sequence).

The rearrangement links TRBV7-8 to TRBJ1-5; TRBD1 agrees at 12 bases. This CDR3 is built from 18 residues. Germline lookup yields CDR1 SGHVS and CDR2 FQNEAQ. The ends lost 1 base at V and 1 base at J; junction bases unmatched: 5. CDR3 protein: CASSLVGTGGWSNQPQHF. As DNA, the CDR3 is TGTGCCAGCAGCTTAGTGGGGACAGGGGGCTGGAGCAATCAGCCCCAGCATTTT.

This sequence joins TRBV30 and TRBJ2-5; either TRBD1 or TRBD2 may supply D (5 bases each). Germline V gene data show CDR1 as GTSNPN and CDR2 as SVGIG (reference sequence). This CDR3 is 13 amino acids long. The V end lost 3 bases, the J end lost 4 bases, and 12 bases lay between the germline ends. The CDR3 nucleotides are TGTGCCTGGAGCTCGGGGCTTTTAGAGACCCAGTACTTC. This codes for CAWSSGLLETQYF.

V is TRBV14 and J is TRBJ2-7, with D perhaps TRBD1 (6 bases). Between the trimmed V and J ends, which lost 2 bases and 6 bases, there was a span of 17 bases. Germline loops: CDR1 SGHDN, CDR2 FVKESK. CDR3 length equals 15 residues. CDR3 region: CASSQPGQGFGEQYF. The CDR3 DNA is TGTGCCAGCAGCCAACCCGGCCAGGGGTTTGGCGAGCAGTACTTC.

The chain has TRBV15 and TRBJ2-3; 8 bases line up with TRBD2. Trimming at V came to 4 bases and at J to 1 base, leaving 4 bases not matched to a gene. The CDR3 loop spans 15 amino acids. Germline V gene lookup returns CDR1 LNHNV and CDR2 YYDKDF (reference sequence). The CDR3 DNA sequence: TGTGCCACCAGCACGGGAGGGGGAGGCACAGATACGCAGTATTTT. It yields the protein CATSTGGGGTDTQYF.

V usage is TRBV7-3 and J usage is TRBJ1-6; D is undetermined. The V end was cut by 1 base, the J end by 10 bases, with 14 bases between. Germline-derived CDR1 and CDR2 are SGHTA and FQGTGA. This CDR3 is built from 15 residues. CDR3 DNA: TGTGCCAGCAGCTTAATGACCGGCGTAGGCTCACCCCTCCACTTT. Translating it yields CASSLMTGVGSPLHF. Supplemented by reference TRBV7-3 and TRBJ1-6, the full variable domain reads GAGVSQTPSNKVTEKGKYVELRCDPISGHTALYWYRQSLGQGPEFLIYFQGTGAADDSGLPNDRFFAVRPEGSVSTLKIQRTERGDSAVYLCASSLMTGVGSPLHFGNGTRLTVT.

About this clone itself: The sample has other DNA sequences that encode this CDR3 too. The CDR3 DNA reads as TGCGCCAGCAGCCCGGGACAGGTCGGGAACACTGAAGCTTTCTTT. Its translation is CASSPGQVGNTEAFF. The chain links TRBV5-1 to TRBJ1-1; 8 nucleotides line up with TRBD1. Germline V gives CDR1 SGHRS, CDR2 YFSETQ. The ends lost 4 bases at V and 1 base at J; junction bases unmatched: 6. This CDR3 is 15 amino acids long.